These 6 T cell receptor beta chains were all obtained from the same sample, sequenced in a study of cytomegalovirus exposure and HLA in healthy donors. The PCR employed 60 Vbeta primers together with 13 Jbeta primers. The table came from immunoSEQ multiplex PCR; TCRdb's copy has only in-frame clones and leaves some out. Its clone listing holds around 97,000 clones. Sequencing was carried out using PBMCs. Receptors were obtained from a middle-aged man in good health and CMV-seronegative.

V gene TRBV4-3 combines with J gene TRBJ2-1; TRBD1 might be the D (5 bases). Trimming took off 8 bases at V and 12 bases at J, with 17 bases between the two ends. Germline CDR1 LGHNA, CDR2 YSLEER. CDR3 length: 12 amino acids. CDR3 sequence reads: CASSHPQGGQFF. The CDR3 coding sequence is TGCGCCAGCTCCCACCCGCAGGGTGGGCAGTTCTTC.

The rearrangement uses TRBV11-3 and TRBJ2-7, with 10 bases that match TRBD1. V was clipped by 4 bases and J by 6 bases; unmatched bases: 12. CDR3 length: 16 residues. CDR1 is SGHNT and CDR2 is YENEEA in the germline V gene. The CDR3 loop reads CASSSGGTGAVREQYF. CDR3 DNA: TGTGCCAGCAGCTCAGGAGGGACAGGGGCAGTACGCGAGCAGTACTTC.

The chain joins TRBV6-1 to TRBJ1-4; 8 positions agree with TRBD1. This CDR3 has 15 amino acids. J gave up 5 bases and V 5 bases, and 7 bases lay outside the gene matches. Germline-derived CDR1 and CDR2 are MNHNS and SASEGT. CDR3 region: CASSQNRGGNEKLFF. In nucleotides, the CDR3 is TGTGCCAGCAGTCAAAACAGGGGGGGCAATGAAAAACTGTTTTTT.

The genes are TRBV4-2 and TRBJ2-2; 10 positions match TRBD1. J was trimmed by 2 bases and V by 2 bases; bases with no gene match: 5. The CDR3 has 17 residues. CDR1 LGHNA and CDR2 YNFKEQ come from the germline V gene. CDR3 loop: CASSQRTGGGNTGELFF. The DNA of the CDR3 is TGTGCCAGCAGCCAACGGACAGGGGGGGGCAACACCGGGGAGCTGTTTTTT.

This chain connects TRBV7-9 to TRBJ2-1; TRBD2 agrees at 7 bases. This CDR3 spans 13 amino acids. V was pared by 1 base and J by 8 bases, with 2 bases of the junction left unmatched. CDR1 is SEHNR and CDR2 is FQNEAQ in the germline V gene (reference sequence). As DNA, the CDR3 is TGTGCCAGCAGCTTAGGAACTAGCGATGAGCAGTTCTTC. It codes for CASSLGTSDEQFF.

The CDR3 bases are TGTGCCAGCAGCGTCCCAGATCGGGGAGAGACCCAGTACTTC. Translation gives CASSVPDRGETQYF. The chain joins TRBV9 to TRBJ2-5; D may be TRBD2 (5 bases). V was trimmed by 2 bases and J by 4 bases, leaving 12 bases between them. Germline V lookup: CDR1 SGDLS, CDR2 YYNGEE. The CDR3 is made up of 14 amino acids.